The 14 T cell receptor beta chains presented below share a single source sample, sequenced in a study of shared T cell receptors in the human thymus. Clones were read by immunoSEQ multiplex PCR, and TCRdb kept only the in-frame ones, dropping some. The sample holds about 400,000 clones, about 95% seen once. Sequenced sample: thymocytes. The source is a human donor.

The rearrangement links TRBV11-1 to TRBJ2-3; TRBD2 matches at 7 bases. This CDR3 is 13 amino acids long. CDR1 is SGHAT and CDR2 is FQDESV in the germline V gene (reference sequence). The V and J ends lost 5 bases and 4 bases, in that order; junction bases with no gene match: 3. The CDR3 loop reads CASSDGLADTQYF. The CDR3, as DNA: TGTGCCAGCAGCGACGGACTAGCAGATACGCAGTATTTT.

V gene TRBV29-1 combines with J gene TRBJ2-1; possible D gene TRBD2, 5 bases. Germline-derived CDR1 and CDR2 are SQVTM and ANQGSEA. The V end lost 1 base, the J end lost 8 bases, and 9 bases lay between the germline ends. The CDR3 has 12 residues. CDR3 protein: CSVEGRGYEQFF. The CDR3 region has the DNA TGCAGCGTTGAAGGTAGAGGGTATGAGCAGTTCTTC.

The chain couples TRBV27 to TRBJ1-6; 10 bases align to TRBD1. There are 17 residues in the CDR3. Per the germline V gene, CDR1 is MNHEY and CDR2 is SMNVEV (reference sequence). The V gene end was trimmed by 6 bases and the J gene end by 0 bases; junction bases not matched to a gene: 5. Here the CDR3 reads CASRGDRGCSYNSPLHF. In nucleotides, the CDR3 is TGTGCCAGCAGGGGGGACAGGGGTTGCTCCTATAATTCACCCCTCCACTTT.

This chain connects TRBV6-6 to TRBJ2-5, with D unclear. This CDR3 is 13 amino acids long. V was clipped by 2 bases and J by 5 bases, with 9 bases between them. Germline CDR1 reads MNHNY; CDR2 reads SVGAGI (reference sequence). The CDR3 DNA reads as TGTGCCAGCAGTTACGCGTGGCGGGAGACCCAGTACTTC. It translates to CASSYAWRETQYF.

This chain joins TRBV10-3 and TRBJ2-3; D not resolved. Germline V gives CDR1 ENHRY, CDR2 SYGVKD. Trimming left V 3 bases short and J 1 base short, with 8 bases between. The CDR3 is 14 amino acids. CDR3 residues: CAISDPIGTDTQYF. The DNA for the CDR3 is TGTGCCATCAGTGACCCTATCGGCACAGATACGCAGTATTTT.

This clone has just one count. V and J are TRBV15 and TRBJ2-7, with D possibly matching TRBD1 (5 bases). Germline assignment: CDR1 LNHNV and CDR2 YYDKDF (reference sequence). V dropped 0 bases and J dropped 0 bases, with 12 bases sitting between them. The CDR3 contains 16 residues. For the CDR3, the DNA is TGTGCCACCAGCAGAGAACAGGCGACCTCCTCCTACGAGCAGTACTTC. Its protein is CATSREQATSSYEQYF. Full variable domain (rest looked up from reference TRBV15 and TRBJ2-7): DAMVIQNPRYQVTQFGKPVTLSCSQTLNHNVMYWYQQKSSQAPKLLFHYYDKDFNNEADTPDNFQSRRPNTSFCFLDIRSPGLGDTAMYLCATSREQATSSYEQYFGPGTRLTVT.

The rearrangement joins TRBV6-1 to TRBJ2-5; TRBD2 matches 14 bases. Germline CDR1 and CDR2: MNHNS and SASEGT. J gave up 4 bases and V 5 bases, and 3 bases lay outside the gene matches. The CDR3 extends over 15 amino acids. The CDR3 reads CASSFGTSGRETQYF. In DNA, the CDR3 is TGTGCCAGCAGTTTCGGGACTAGCGGGAGAGAGACCCAGTACTTC.

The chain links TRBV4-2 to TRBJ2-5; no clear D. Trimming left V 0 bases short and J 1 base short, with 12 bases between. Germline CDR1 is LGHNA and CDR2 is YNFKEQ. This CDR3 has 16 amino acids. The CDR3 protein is CASSQEGRQAQETQYF. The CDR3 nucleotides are TGTGCCAGCAGCCAAGAGGGAAGGCAGGCCCAAGAGACCCAGTACTTC.

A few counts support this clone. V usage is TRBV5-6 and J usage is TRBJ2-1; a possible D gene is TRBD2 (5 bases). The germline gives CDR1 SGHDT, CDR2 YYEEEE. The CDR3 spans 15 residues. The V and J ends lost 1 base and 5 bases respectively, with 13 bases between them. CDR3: CASSLRRAPHNEQFF. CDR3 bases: TGTGCCAGCAGCTTGAGGCGGGCGCCTCACAATGAGCAGTTCTTC.

The CDR3 region is CASRLHPAGSAIGQYF. The CDR3 DNA sequence: TGTGCCAGCAGACTCCACCCGGCAGGTTCGGCTATAGGGCAGTACTTC. The rearrangement uses TRBV28 and TRBJ2-7, with D unclear. V lost 6 bases and J lost 9, with 27 bases in between. CDR3 length: 16 amino acids. In germline, CDR1 is MDHEN, CDR2 SYDVKM. Filled out from reference TRBV28 and TRBJ2-7, the complete variable domain reads DVKVTQSSRYLVKRTGEKVFLECVQDMDHENMFWYRQDPGLGLRLIYFSYDVKMKEKGDIPEGYSVSREKKERFSLILESASTNQTSMYLCASRLHPAGSAIGQYFGPGTRLTVT.

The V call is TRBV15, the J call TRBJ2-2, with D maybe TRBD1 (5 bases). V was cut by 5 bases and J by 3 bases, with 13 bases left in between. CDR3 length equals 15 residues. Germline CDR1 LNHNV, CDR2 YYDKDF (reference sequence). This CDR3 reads CATSLRQTDTGELFF. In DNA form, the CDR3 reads TGTGCCACCAGCCTCCGACAGACTGACACCGGGGAGCTGTTTTTT. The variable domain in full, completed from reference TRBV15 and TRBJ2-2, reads DAMVIQNPRYQVTQFGKPVTLSCSQTLNHNVMYWYQQKSSQAPKLLFHYYDKDFNNEADTPDNFQSRRPNTSFCFLDIRSPGLGDTAMYLCATSLRQTDTGELFFGEGSRLTVL.

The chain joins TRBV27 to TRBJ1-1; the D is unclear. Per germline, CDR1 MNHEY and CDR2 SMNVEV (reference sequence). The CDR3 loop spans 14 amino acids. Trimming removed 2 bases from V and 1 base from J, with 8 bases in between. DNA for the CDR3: TGTGCCAGCAGTTTAGCCGATCGGAACACTGAAGCTTTCTTT. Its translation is CASSLADRNTEAFF.

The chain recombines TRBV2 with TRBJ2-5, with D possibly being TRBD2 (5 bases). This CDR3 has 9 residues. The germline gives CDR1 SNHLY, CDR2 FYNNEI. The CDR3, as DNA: TGTGCAGCGGAGGAGACCCAGTACTTC. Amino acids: CAAEETQYF. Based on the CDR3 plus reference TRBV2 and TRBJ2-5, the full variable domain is EPEVTQTPSHQVTQMGQEVILRCVPISNHLYFYWYRQILGQKVEFLVSFYNNEISEKSEIFDDQFSVERPDGSNFTLKIRSTKLEDSAMYFCAAEETQYFGPGTRLLVL.

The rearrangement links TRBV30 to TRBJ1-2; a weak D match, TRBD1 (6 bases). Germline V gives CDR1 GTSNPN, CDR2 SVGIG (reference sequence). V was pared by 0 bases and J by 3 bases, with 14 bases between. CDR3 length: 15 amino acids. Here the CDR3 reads CAWSVTEGGYYGYTF. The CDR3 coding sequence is TGTGCCTGGAGTGTGACGGAGGGGGGCTACTATGGCTACACCTTC.